Following are 27 T cell receptor beta chains from one sample sequenced in a study of T-cell reconstitution after alpha-beta-depleted transplantation in children. This sample's TCRbeta library carried unique molecular identifier barcodes. MiXCR, applied by TCRdb to the PCR reads, yields one record per CDR3 protein. Here the sample spans some 550,000 distinct CDR3 sequences, 20% to 25% being singletons. This material consisted of PBMCs, mostly from graft donor cells, taken 360 days after TCRalphabeta/CD19-depleted stem cell transplant. Source of these receptors: a boy under two years old who had a stem cell transplant for acute myeloid leukemia, so the T cells may come from the graft donor.

This chain connects TRBV6-5 to TRBJ2-3, with 10 positions matching TRBD2. The J segment lost 3 bases and the V segment lost 2 bases, leaving 5 bases of the junction unmatched. The CDR3 spans 16 residues. Germline V lookup: CDR1 MNHEY, CDR2 SVGAGI. The CDR3 nucleotides read TGTGCCAGCAGTTACAGCGGGGGGGCTAAGACAGATACGCAGTATTTT. It specifies CASSYSGGAKTDTQYF.

The chain couples TRBV20-1 to TRBJ1-4, with TRBD1 identical over 9 bases. Trimming removed 6 bases from V and 7 bases from J; junction bases left unmatched: 6. The CDR3 has 13 amino acids. Germline V lookup: CDR1 DFQATT, CDR2 SNEGSKA (reference sequence). The DNA for the CDR3 is TGCAGTGCAAAAGGACAGGGGACTGAAAAACTGTTTTTT. Protein sequence: CSAKGQGTEKLFF.

V is TRBV18 and J is TRBJ2-5; possibly TRBD2 for D (6 bases). The CDR3 covers 14 residues. V lost 2 bases and J lost 4, with 11 bases in between. Germline V gene data show CDR1 as KGHSH and CDR2 as LQKENI. This chain's CDR3 is CASSPGLGGETQYF. The CDR3 region has the DNA TGTGCCAGCTCACCAGGCCTGGGGGGAGAGACCCAGTACTTC.

The chain combines TRBV6-5 with TRBJ2-5; D possibly corresponds to TRBD1 (5 bases). Germline V gene lookup returns CDR1 MNHEY and CDR2 SVGAGI. Trimming took 3 bases from V and 7 from J, leaving 12 bases between them. The CDR3 contains 13 residues. CDR3 nucleotide sequence: TGTGCCAGCAGTTATGAGCCTCAGGGGACCCAGTACTTC. This sequence encodes CASSYEPQGTQYF.

The CDR3 DNA reads TGTGCCAGCAGACCCGACAGGGGGCCTAAAGATACGCAGTATTTT. It translates to CASRPDRGPKDTQYF. J is TRBJ2-3 and V is TRBV12-3 or TRBV12-4; 10 positions match TRBD1. J was trimmed by 5 bases and V by 6 bases; bases with no gene match: 8. The CDR3 runs to 15 residues.

The rearrangement joins TRBV18 to TRBJ2-7, with 9 bases matching TRBD1. The CDR3 totals 16 residues. Germline CDR1 and CDR2: KGHSH and LQKENI. J lost 5 bases, V lost 5 bases, and 13 bases had no gene match. CDR3 bases: TGTGCCAGCTCATCTCAGACCCGGGACAGGGCCGACGAGCAGTACTTC. Amino acids: CASSSQTRDRADEQYF.

This clonotype has a handful of counts. The chain recombines TRBV7-9 with TRBJ2-4; no reliable D call. The CDR3 extends over 12 amino acids. Germline-derived CDR1 and CDR2 are SEHNR and FQNEAQ (reference sequence). Between the trimmed V and J ends, which lost 4 bases and 7 bases, there was a span of 8 bases. CDR3 nucleotide sequence: TGTGCCAGCAGCTCTGTGGGGAACATTCAGTACTTC. This encodes CASSSVGNIQYF.

This chain connects TRBV7-9 to TRBJ2-5; 7 nucleotides agree with TRBD1. Germline CDR1 and CDR2: SEHNR and FQNEAQ (reference sequence). The CDR3 loop spans 14 amino acids. V trimming: 5 bases; J trimming: 5 bases; junction bases outside the gene matches: 8. Written as DNA, the CDR3 is TGTGCCAGCAGCCGCAGACAGGGAGAGGAGACCCAGTACTTC. It translates to CASSRRQGEETQYF.

In its sample, this clonotype was seen many times. V is TRBV12-3 or TRBV12-4 and J is TRBJ1-5; D call uncertain. V lost 4 bases to trimming and J lost 2 bases, with 9 bases between them. This CDR3 spans 14 amino acids. The CDR3 nucleotides read TGTGCCAGCAGTTCCCCTTTCGGCAATCAGCCCCAGCATTTT. Translating it yields CASSSPFGNQPQHF.

The table lists this clonotype with many counts. The chain is built from TRBV10-3 and TRBJ2-1; TRBD2 matches 10 bases. This CDR3 contains 17 residues. V lost 0 bases, J lost 3 bases, and 5 bases stayed unmatched. From germline, CDR1 is ENHRY and CDR2 SYGVKD. CDR3 residues: CAISESGLAGVYNEQFF. In nucleotides, the CDR3 is TGTGCCATCAGTGAGTCAGGTCTAGCGGGGGTCTACAATGAGCAGTTCTTC.

The chain carries TRBV25-1 and TRBJ1-1; D unresolved. V was shortened by 6 bases and J by 4 bases, with 6 bases between the two germline ends. Germline V lookup: CDR1 MGHDK, CDR2 SYGVNS. The CDR3 sequence is 11 residues long. CDR3: CASRTATEAFF. In DNA, the CDR3 is TGTGCCAGCAGGACGGCCACTGAAGCTTTCTTT.

This clonotype was recorded at least ten times. The gene calls are TRBV5-1 and TRBJ2-5, with 9 positions matching TRBD1. Germline CDR1 is SGHRS and CDR2 is YFSETQ. This CDR3 region has 14 residues. V trimming: 4 bases; J trimming: 5 bases; junction bases outside the gene matches: 6. The chain's CDR3 is CASSGTGLGETQYF. CDR3 nucleotide sequence: TGCGCCAGCAGCGGGACAGGGCTTGGGGAGACCCAGTACTTC.

The chain links TRBV12-3 or TRBV12-4 to TRBJ2-4; TRBD1 or TRBD2 may be the D gene (6 bases each). The CDR3 contains 15 residues. V lost 4 bases and J lost 6, with 16 bases in between. The CDR3 loop is CASSSAGGAGNIQYF. CDR3 coding DNA: TGTGCCAGCAGTTCAGCCGGGGGCGCGGGAAACATTCAGTACTTC.

This clonotype has just a few counts. This chain joins TRBV20-1 and TRBJ1-2; no clear D gene. The CDR3 is 10 residues long. Germline V gene lookup returns CDR1 DFQATT and CDR2 SNEGSKA (reference sequence). Trimming cost V 6 bases and J 5 bases, with 7 bases left between them. This CDR3 reads CSAASYGYTF. The CDR3 nucleotides read TGCAGTGCGGCCTCGTATGGCTACACCTTC.

The chain couples TRBV2 to TRBJ2-7; D could derive from TRBD1 or TRBD2 (5 bases each). The CDR3 length is 14 residues. V lost 1 base and J lost 1, with 8 bases in between. Per germline, CDR1 SNHLY and CDR2 FYNNEI. CDR3 residues: CASSEGDGSYEQYV. The CDR3 region has the DNA TGTGCCAGCAGTGAAGGGGACGGATCCTACGAGCAGTACGTC.

This clonotype was observed a handful of times. This chain connects TRBV11-2 to TRBJ2-7, with 8 bases that match TRBD1. The germline V gene has CDR1 SGHAT and CDR2 FQNNGV. V dropped 3 bases and J dropped 6; count of bases not matched to a gene: 4. This CDR3 is 13 amino acids long. The CDR3 is CASSFGQGLEQYF. The DNA for the CDR3 is TGTGCCAGCAGCTTCGGACAGGGTCTCGAGCAGTACTTC.

This clonotype was detected only a few times. The chain joins TRBV12-3 or TRBV12-4 to TRBJ2-2; D gene ambiguous. With 1 base removed from V and 13 bases from J, the gap between germline ends came to 10 bases. The CDR3 spans 12 residues. This CDR3 is CASSLGSGRLFF. The CDR3 DNA is TGTGCCAGCAGTTTAGGAAGTGGGCGGCTGTTTTTT.

This clonotype was detected a few times. The V gene is TRBV12-3 or TRBV12-4, the J gene TRBJ2-3, with D hard to call. Trimming pared 7 bases from V and 4 bases from J, leaving 12 bases between. The length of the CDR3 is 13 residues. The CDR3 reads CASTPLAPDTQYF. The CDR3 DNA reads TGTGCCAGCACCCCCCTCGCGCCAGATACGCAGTATTTT.

The chain carries TRBV6-1 and TRBJ2-1; D is possibly TRBD2 (5 bases). The CDR3 has 12 residues. V lost 7 bases, J lost 5 bases, and 9 bases lay in between. The germline gives CDR1 MNHNS, CDR2 SASEGT. The CDR3 DNA follows: TGTGCCAGCACGTGGGGAGACAATGAGCAGTTCTTC. This codes for CASTWGDNEQFF.

Comment on this clonotype: The junction and the germline gene differ at one end; a read error may be behind it. This chain links TRBV20-1 with TRBJ1-6; unclear D gene. The CDR3 spans 14 residues. CDR1 and CDR2 (germline): DFQATT, SNEGSKA (reference sequence). Written as DNA, the CDR3 is TGCAGTGCTAGGCCCGGGTCCTTTAATTCACCCCTCCACTTT. Protein: CSARPGSFNSPLHF.

This chain joins TRBV5-1 and TRBJ1-1; possible D gene TRBD1, 6 bases. Trimming pared 2 bases from V and 5 bases from J, leaving 22 bases between. The germline gives CDR1 SGHRS, CDR2 YFSETQ. This CDR3 is built from 17 residues. CDR3 in DNA: TGCGCCAGCAGCTTAAGACAGGTCTCTTCGGGTGCGACTGAAGCTTTCTTT. Protein product: CASSLRQVSSGATEAFF. The whole variable domain, remainder taken from reference TRBV5-1 and TRBJ1-1, is KAGVTQTPRYLIKTRGQQVTLSCSPISGHRSVSWYQQTPGQGLQFLFEYFSETQRNKGNFPGRFSGRQFSNSRSEMNVSTLELGDSALYLCASSLRQVSSGATEAFFGQGTRLTVV.

V usage is TRBV10-3 and J usage is TRBJ2-3; D ambiguous. Between the trimmed V and J ends, which lost 0 bases and 4 bases, there was a span of 8 bases. Germline V CDR1 and CDR2: ENHRY, SYGVKD. This CDR3 region has 14 residues. CDR3 DNA: TGTGCCATCAGTGAGTCGATCGACGCAGATACGCAGTATTTT. As protein: CAISESIDADTQYF.

This chain connects TRBV28 to TRBJ1-2, with 10 bases fitting TRBD1. J was trimmed by 6 bases and V by 4 bases; bases with no gene match: 2. This CDR3 region has 13 residues. Germline V gene data show CDR1 as MDHEN and CDR2 as SYDVKM. CDR3 sequence reads: CASSSGTGDGYTF. Written as DNA, the CDR3 is TGTGCCAGCAGTTCCGGGACAGGGGATGGCTACACCTTC.

This clonotype has a handful of counts. The genes are TRBV29-1 and TRBJ1-5; TRBD1 matches 8 bases. V lost 5 bases, J lost 5 bases, and 2 bases stayed unmatched. The CDR3 length is 12 residues. The germline gives CDR1 SQVTM, CDR2 ANQGSEA. CDR3: CSVMTGDQPQHF. The CDR3 DNA is TGCAGCGTTATGACAGGGGATCAGCCCCAGCATTTT.

The rearrangement joins TRBV27 to TRBJ2-5; 8 bases are a match to TRBD2. The germline gives CDR1 MNHEY, CDR2 SMNVEV (reference sequence). V dropped 3 bases and J dropped 6; count of bases not matched to a gene: 6. This CDR3 is built from 14 residues. The CDR3 region has the DNA TGTGCCAGCAGTTTGGCGGGGGGTGCTAAGACCCAGTACTTC. Its protein is CASSLAGGAKTQYF.

This chain uses TRBV29-1 with TRBJ2-2; 7 bases line up with TRBD1. CDR3 length: 14 amino acids. CDR1 is SQVTM and CDR2 is ANQGSEA in the germline V gene. V dropped 6 bases and J dropped 4; count of bases not matched to a gene: 8. The CDR3 protein is CSVGIDRVTGELFF. DNA of the CDR3: TGCAGCGTGGGGATCGACAGGGTCACCGGGGAGCTGTTTTTT.

V is TRBV7-3 and J is TRBJ1-1; D may be TRBD1 (5 bases). The CDR3 extends over 14 amino acids. The germline gives CDR1 SGHTA, CDR2 FQGTGA. With 5 bases removed from V and 1 base from J, the gap between germline ends came to 11 bases. CDR3 sequence: CASSRGLANTEAFF. For the CDR3, the DNA is TGTGCCAGCAGCCGGGGGTTAGCGAACACTGAAGCTTTCTTT.